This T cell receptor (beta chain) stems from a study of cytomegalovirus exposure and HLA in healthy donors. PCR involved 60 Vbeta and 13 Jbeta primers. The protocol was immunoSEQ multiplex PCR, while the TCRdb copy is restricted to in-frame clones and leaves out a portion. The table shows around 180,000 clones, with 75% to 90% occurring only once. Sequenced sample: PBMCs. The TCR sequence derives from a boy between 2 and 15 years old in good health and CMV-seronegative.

The CDR3 protein is CASSFGDFDQETQYF. As DNA, the CDR3 is TGCGCCAGCAGCTTCGGGGACTTCGATCAAGAGACCCAGTACTTC. The chain combines TRBV5-1 with TRBJ2-5; possible D gene TRBD2, 6 bases. V lost 2 bases and J 2 bases, leaving 13 bases between the germline ends. The CDR3 covers 15 residues. The germline V gene has CDR1 SGHRS and CDR2 YFSETQ. Drawing the rest from reference TRBV5-1 and TRBJ2-5, the complete variable domain is KAGVTQTPRYLIKTRGQQVTLSCSPISGHRSVSWYQQTPGQGLQFLFEYFSETQRNKGNFPGRFSGRQFSNSRSEMNVSTLELGDSALYLCASSFGDFDQETQYFGPGTRLLVL.